A selection of T cell receptor beta chains follows, all from one sample in a study of blood T cell repertoires in COVID-19. The data were produced by immunoSEQ multiplex PCR, yet TCRdb's version contains in-frame clones alone and is incomplete. The table includes approximately 230,000 clones, 70% to 90% detected once. Sequenced material: peripheral blood. These receptors all come from a man aged 80 or over with acute or convalescent COVID-19. Each CDR3 is given without its conserved first and last residue.

>TRBV5-5
ASTPGPGGANYGYT
>TRBV3-1/TRBV3-2
ASSQDPSANEKLF
>TRBV6-1
ASSEAGSNQPQH
>TRBV29-1
SVEDLLGGTEAF
>TRBV29-1
SVEATGVAF
>TRBV18
ASSPASGGGRETQY
>TRBV7-2
ASSLEFGRANTGELF
>TRBV4-2
ASSQDATTGELF
>TRBV28
ASSAGTVADTQY
>TRBV7-2
ASSLGSSNTDTQY
>TRBV20-1
SASRPGGNNEQF
>TRBV7-9
ASSLSAGVETQY
>TRBV5-1
ASSLLQQGATEAF
>TRBV19
ASSIRSGGEETQY